This T cell receptor (beta chain) stems from a study of T-cell reconstitution after alpha-beta-depleted transplantation in children. Study-wide results and limits: Expanded graft clones, several hundred of them, were reportedly the source of alpha-beta T cells about two months after transplant. T-cell counts and diversity at one year post-transplant came mainly from newly produced T cells. Elevated TCRbeta diversity at day 60 was traced, in some patients, to surviving recipient T cells and thymic progenitors.

It was with unique molecular identifiers that the TCRbeta library was prepared. In TCRdb, the PCR reads were re-called with MiXCR into one record per CDR3 protein. The sample has 500,000 to 650,000 distinct CDR3 sequences; roughly 13% are singletons. This clonotype was seen ten or more times. Its antigen is not known. This TCR was recovered from a male patient aged 10-17 years who had a stem cell transplant for acute myeloid leukemia, so the T cells may come from the graft donor. Sample: PBMCs, mostly from graft donor cells, taken 360 days after TCRalphabeta/CD19-depleted stem cell transplant.

The CDR3 is CATSDLAGSSYNEQFF. The CDR3 DNA follows: TGTGCCACCAGTGATTTGGCAGGGAGCTCCTACAATGAGCAGTTCTTC. The genes are TRBV24-1 and TRBJ2-1; either TRBD1 or TRBD2 may supply D (5 bases each). V was pared by 0 bases and J by 0 bases, with 8 bases between. Germline CDR1 and CDR2: KGHDR and SFDVKD. This CDR3 has 16 residues.